This T cell receptor (beta chain) was recovered during a study of identical twins. Germline trimming cut 1 base from V and 7 bases from J; bases unmatched to any gene: 1. The CDR3 covers 13 residues. Germline-derived CDR1 and CDR2 are DFQATT and SNEGSKA (reference sequence). This clonotype was counted a few times. The antigen is undetermined. TCRdb analysed the 5' RACE reads with MiXCR anew, one entry per CDR3 protein. In the table there are 240,000 or so distinct CDR3 sequences, about 10% of which are singletons. Findings and caveats of the study: In drawing conclusions, the study used cross-sectional statistical analysis and did not follow the same donors. Within twin pairs, the out-of-frame alpha sequences they shared showed excess low generation probability.

Sequencing was performed on memory T cells sorted from blood. The chain joins TRBV20-1 to TRBJ1-6, with 7 bases fitting TRBD1. This clonotype was obtained from a man aged 45-65 years in good health. The CDR3 bases are TGCAGTGCTAGAGTGGGACAGAATTCACCCCTCCACTTT. Translating gives CSARVGQNSPLHF.